These 30 T cell receptor beta chains came from one sample sequenced in a study of blood T cell repertoires in COVID-19 (dated by TCRdb to 2019 to 2021). The receptor library was made with the immunoSEQ multiplex PCR assay. TCRdb stores this immuneACCESS table with in-frame sequences only. Part of the clones is absent; in the studies checked, under half of the shortfall reflects unresolved V genes, and no reason is known for the rest. The sample records some 400,000 clones, approximately 90% of which are singletons. 1.1% of the sample goes to the ten largest clones. The sequenced sample consisted of PBMCs or T cells enriched from blood (not recorded which). The receptor set was obtained from a man under 40 who had recovered from COVID-19.

J is TRBJ1-4 and V is TRBV10-3; 10 positions agree with TRBD1. CDR3 length: 14 residues. Germline V CDR1 and CDR2: ENHRY, SYGVKD. The CDR3 DNA is TGTGCTACTCGGGCGGGGACAGGGGAAGAAAAACTGTTTTTT. Protein: CATRAGTGEEKLFF.

Concerning this clone itself: The sample holds other DNA sequences that translate to the same CDR3. This chain joins TRBV5-1 and TRBJ2-6, with D unresolved. The length of the CDR3 is 15 residues. CDR1 SGHRS and CDR2 YFSETQ come from the germline V gene. V was pared by 1 base and J by 0 bases, with 5 bases between. This chain's CDR3 is CASSLTVSGANVLTF. The DNA for the CDR3 is TGCGCCAGCAGCTTGACGGTCTCTGGGGCCAACGTCCTGACTTTC. Variable domain in full (rest from reference TRBV5-1 and TRBJ2-6): KAGVTQTPRYLIKTRGQQVTLSCSPISGHRSVSWYQQTPGQGLQFLFEYFSETQRNKGNFPGRFSGRQFSNSRSEMNVSTLELGDSALYLCASSLTVSGANVLTFGAGSRLTVL.

J is TRBJ1-6 and V is TRBV11-2; D uncertain. CDR3 length equals 17 residues. V was clipped by 3 bases and J by 4 bases, with 16 bases between them. Germline-derived CDR1 and CDR2 are SGHAT and FQNNGV. The CDR3: CASSFLSLGQYNSPLHF. In DNA, the CDR3 is TGTGCCAGCAGCTTTCTCAGTCTTGGGCAGTATAATTCACCCCTCCACTTT.

CDR3 sequence reads: CASSINGGAETEAFF. In DNA, the CDR3 is TGTGCCAGTAGTATTAATGGAGGGGCGGAGACTGAAGCTTTCTTT. The rearrangement uses TRBV19 and TRBJ1-1; a weak D match, TRBD1 (5 bases). This CDR3 has 15 amino acids. The germline gives CDR1 LNHDA, CDR2 SQIVND (reference sequence). V was trimmed by 3 bases and J by 5 bases, leaving 16 bases between them.

This clone was recorded only once. The V and J genes are TRBV28 and TRBJ2-7, with D possibly TRBD2 on 6 matching bases. The CDR3 sequence is 12 residues long. V dropped 9 bases and J dropped 7 bases, with 16 bases sitting between them. Germline V gene sequence: CDR1 MDHEN, CDR2 SYDVKM. The DNA for the CDR3 is TGTGCCAGTAGGGACTCAGCCGGGGAGCAGTACTTC. It is translated as CASRDSAGEQYF.

V gene TRBV24-1 combines with J gene TRBJ2-5, with 9 bases fitting TRBD2. Germline CDR1 and CDR2: KGHDR and SFDVKD. Trimming removed 8 bases from V and 2 bases from J; junction bases left unmatched: 14. This CDR3 region has 17 residues. The CDR3: CATIRGFSGRPQETQYF. In nucleotides, the CDR3 is TGTGCCACCATCAGGGGGTTTAGCGGGAGACCGCAAGAGACCCAGTACTTC.

This sequence joins TRBV7-8 and TRBJ1-5; a weak D match, TRBD1 (5 bases). Trimming took off 5 bases at V and 4 bases at J, with 12 bases between the two ends. CDR1 and CDR2 from the germline V gene are SGHVS and FQNEAQ. The CDR3 is 14 residues long. CDR3 region: CASSPDSPNQPQHF. The CDR3 nucleotides read TGTGCCAGCAGCCCCGACAGCCCAAATCAGCCCCAGCATTTT.

The V and J genes are TRBV7-9 and TRBJ1-1; D is unresolved. Per the germline V gene, CDR1 is SEHNR and CDR2 is FQNEAQ (reference sequence). Trimming shortened V by 6 bases and J by 1 base, and 9 bases separated the two germline ends. This CDR3 is 13 amino acids long. As DNA, the CDR3 is TGTGCCAGCAGACAGATACCGAACACTGAAGCTTTCTTT. Its translation is CASRQIPNTEAFF.

The genes are TRBV7-5 and TRBJ2-3; the table names TRBD1, a call not compared with the DNA. TRBV7-5 is given as a pseudogene. This CDR3 is 15 amino acids long. The CDR3 nucleotides read TGTGTCAGAAGGCCTGGTAAGGGGCACACAGATACGCAGTATTTT. Amino acid sequence: CVRRPGKGHTDTQYF.

The chain links TRBV18 to TRBJ1-3; D might be TRBD1 (5 bases). Trimming left V 1 base short and J 1 base short, with 11 bases between. The CDR3 is made up of 16 amino acids. CDR1 and CDR2 from the germline V gene are KGHSH and LQKENI. The CDR3 spells CASSPRSQGSGNTIYF. The CDR3 coding sequence is TGTGCCAGCTCACCACGAAGTCAGGGATCTGGAAACACCATATATTTT.

The rearrangement uses TRBV28 and TRBJ2-1; a possible D gene is TRBD1 (5 bases). Trimming shortened V by 4 bases and J by 8 bases, and 15 bases separated the two germline ends. Germline V gene lookup returns CDR1 MDHEN and CDR2 SYDVKM. CDR3 size: 14 residues. The CDR3, as DNA: TGTGCCAGCAGTTCCTCATTCAGGGCTGATGAGCAGTTCTTC. It codes for CASSSSFRADEQFF.

The genes are TRBV29-1 and TRBJ1-1; tentative D call: TRBD1 (6 bases). CDR3 length: 14 residues. In germline, CDR1 is SQVTM, CDR2 ANQGSEA. Between the trimmed V and J ends, which lost 7 bases and 0 bases, there was a span of 15 bases. The CDR3 loop reads CSGREGGLNTEAFF. The CDR3 DNA follows: TGCAGCGGCAGGGAGGGGGGACTGAACACTGAAGCTTTCTTT. The complete variable domain, with remaining parts taken from reference TRBV29-1 and TRBJ1-1, reads SAVISQKPSRDICQRGTSLTIQCQVDSQVTMMFWYRQQPGQSLTLIATANQGSEATYESGFVIDKFPISRPNLTFSTLTVSNMSPEDSSIYLCSGREGGLNTEAFFGQGTRLTVV.

This chain connects TRBV10-3 to TRBJ1-4; D may be TRBD1 (5 bases). CDR1 is ENHRY and CDR2 is SYGVKD in the germline V gene. Trimming left V 0 bases short and J 1 base short, with 6 bases between. This CDR3 spans 15 amino acids. Here the CDR3 DNA reads TGTGCCATCAGTGAGTCAGGGGTAACTAATGAAAAACTGTTTTTT. Translation: CAISESGVTNEKLFF.

The CDR3 loop is CASNPGQGIYEETQYF. In DNA, the CDR3 is TGTGCCAGCAACCCCGGGCAGGGGATTTATGAAGAGACCCAGTACTTC. V is TRBV5-8 and J is TRBJ2-5, with D possibly being TRBD1 (6 bases). Between the trimmed V and J ends, which lost 6 bases and 3 bases, there was a span of 21 bases. Germline values: CDR1 SGHTS, CDR2 YDEGEE. This CDR3 spans 16 amino acids.

The chain carries TRBV28 and TRBJ2-7, with 8 positions matching TRBD2. The ends lost 6 bases at V and 0 bases at J; junction bases unmatched: 10. CDR1 and CDR2 (germline): MDHEN, SYDVKM. CDR3 length: 16 residues. The CDR3 sequence: CASRPLAALSSYEQYF. The DNA of the CDR3 is TGTGCCAGCAGACCACTAGCGGCCCTGAGCTCCTACGAGCAGTACTTC.

The chain couples TRBV5-5 to TRBJ1-2; D not resolved. Germline V gene sequence: CDR1 SGHKS, CDR2 YYEKEE (reference sequence). This CDR3 contains 13 residues. Trimming left V 2 bases short and J 6 bases short, with 11 bases between. Here the CDR3 DNA reads TGTGCCAGCAGCTTACTAATAAGGCATGGCTACACCTTC. This translates into CASSLLIRHGYTF.

The chain couples TRBV10-1 to TRBJ2-3; TRBD2 might be the D (6 bases). Germline lookup yields CDR1 WNHNN and CDR2 SYGVQD (reference sequence). Trimming left V 0 bases short and J 1 base short, with 8 bases between. This CDR3 is 15 amino acids long. As DNA, the CDR3 is TGCGCCAGCAGTGAGTCCGGGAGAGGCACAGATACGCAGTATTTT. This sequence encodes CASSESGRGTDTQYF.

The rearrangement links TRBV30 to TRBJ1-2; D might be TRBD1 (5 bases). The length of the CDR3 is 15 residues. Germline values: CDR1 GTSNPN, CDR2 SVGIG (reference sequence). With 0 bases removed from V and 4 bases from J, the gap between germline ends came to 15 bases. The CDR3 spells CAWSVQEGSVYGYTF. The CDR3 DNA reads TGTGCCTGGAGTGTACAGGAGGGGAGCGTCTATGGCTACACCTTC.

V usage is TRBV21-1 and J usage is TRBJ2-1; the table names TRBD2, a call not compared with the DNA. TRBV21-1 is recorded as a pseudogene. The CDR3 length is 11 residues. The CDR3 protein is CARNLATEQFF. CDR3 coding DNA: TGTGCCAGAAATCTAGCGACCGAGCAGTTCTTC.

The V gene is TRBV30, the J gene TRBJ2-3, with TRBD2 identical over 8 bases. This CDR3 region has 15 residues. The V and J ends lost 0 bases and 2 bases, in that order; junction bases with no gene match: 4. Germline V lookup: CDR1 GTSNPN, CDR2 SVGIG (reference sequence). As DNA, the CDR3 is TGTGCCTGGAGTGTTTCGGGACTAGTCACAGATACGCAGTATTTT. It encodes CAWSVSGLVTDTQYF.

CDR3 sequence reads: CASNGRRNTEAFF. In DNA, the CDR3 is TGTGCCAGCAATGGCAGGCGGAACACTGAAGCTTTCTTT. V usage is TRBV6-6 and J usage is TRBJ1-1; D is uncertain. Germline CDR1 and CDR2: MNHNY and SVGAGI (reference sequence). The CDR3 contains 13 residues. V was clipped by 7 bases and J by 1 base, with 10 bases between them.

In its sample, this clone was seen once. This rearrangement joins TRBV19 to TRBJ2-1; tentative D call: TRBD2 (6 bases). Germline values: CDR1 LNHDA, CDR2 SQIVND (reference sequence). The ends were cut back, 5 bases at V and 3 bases at J, with 14 bases in the middle. This CDR3 is 15 amino acids long. For the CDR3, the DNA is TGTGCCAGTAGTCTGGATCGGGACTTCTACAATGAGCAGTTCTTC. This sequence encodes CASSLDRDFYNEQFF.

This rearrangement joins TRBV7-3 to TRBJ1-1; D is ambiguous. Trimming removed 5 bases at V and 10 bases at J, with 26 bases between. The germline CDR1 and CDR2 sequences are SGHTA and FQGTGA. CDR3 length: 16 amino acids. The CDR3 sequence is CASSPGNSPTLGAAFF. The CDR3, as DNA: TGTGCCAGCAGCCCCGGGAACAGTCCGACATTGGGTGCAGCTTTCTTT. Combining the CDR3 with reference TRBV7-3 and TRBJ1-1 gives the whole variable domain GAGVSQTPSNKVTEKGKYVELRCDPISGHTALYWYRQSLGQGPEFLIYFQGTGAADDSGLPNDRFFAVRPEGSVSTLKIQRTERGDSAVYLCASSPGNSPTLGAAFFGQGTRLTVV.

The rearrangement joins TRBV18 to TRBJ2-7; 7 bases align to TRBD2. Per germline, CDR1 KGHSH and CDR2 LQKENI. Trimming cost V 0 bases and J 3 bases; bases outside gene matches: 20. This CDR3 spans 20 amino acids. Here the CDR3 DNA reads TGTGCCAGCTCACCACCGCCTCTCAACTCCGGGGCTAGCGGAGACTACGAGCAGTACTTC. Its translation: CASSPPPLNSGASGDYEQYF.

This clone was counted a few times. The chain joins TRBV9 to TRBJ1-2; D might be TRBD1 (5 bases). Looked up from germline, CDR1 is SGDLS and CDR2 is YYNGEE. This CDR3 comprises 14 residues. Trimming removed 0 bases from V and 4 bases from J, with 10 bases in between. CDR3: CASSVDSTGYGYTF. In nucleotides, the CDR3 is TGTGCCAGCAGCGTAGATAGCACAGGCTATGGCTACACCTTC.

In its sample, this clone was seen once. The genes are TRBV7-7 and TRBJ2-2, with D possibly being TRBD2 (6 bases). The CDR3 consists of 14 residues. V was pared by 5 bases and J by 2 bases, with 9 bases between. Per the germline V gene, CDR1 is SSHAT and CDR2 is FNYEAQ (reference sequence). The CDR3 region is CASSRTINTGELFF. The CDR3, as DNA: TGTGCCAGCAGCCGGACTATTAACACCGGGGAGCTGTTTTTT.

Of note for this clone: Other DNA sequences of this sample code for an identical CDR3. The V call is TRBV10-3, the J call TRBJ1-2; D possibly corresponds to TRBD1 (5 bases). V lost 4 bases to trimming and J lost 4 bases, with 13 bases between them. Germline assignment: CDR1 ENHRY and CDR2 SYGVKD. CDR3 size: 14 residues. The CDR3 nucleotides are TGTGCCATCAGTGGTCAGGGCGAAGCCTATGGCTACACCTTC. Translated, it gives CAISGQGEAYGYTF.

This rearrangement joins TRBV15 to TRBJ2-5; the match to TRBD2 covers 10 bases. The CDR3 is 15 amino acids. Unmatched junction bases numbered 2, after V lost 0 bases and J lost 4 bases. The germline CDR1 and CDR2 sequences are LNHNV and YYDKDF (reference sequence). The CDR3 loop reads CATSREASGRETQYF. The DNA for the CDR3 is TGTGCCACCAGCAGAGAGGCTAGCGGGAGAGAGACCCAGTACTTC.

J is TRBJ1-4 and V is TRBV4-1; TRBD1 aligns across 7 bases. The CDR3 totals 14 residues. The V gene end was trimmed by 1 base and the J gene end by 7 bases; junction bases not matched to a gene: 3. In germline, CDR1 is MGHRA, CDR2 YSYEKL. In DNA form, the CDR3 reads TGCGCCAGCAGCCAAGCACAGGGGAGTGAAAAACTGTTTTTT. As protein: CASSQAQGSEKLFF.

The DNA for the CDR3 is TGTGCCAGCAGTGTCGGGGGACCCATCTACGAGCAGTACTTC. Amino acid sequence: CASSVGGPIYEQYF. The chain has TRBV2 and TRBJ2-7; perhaps TRBD2 as D (6 bases). Trimming pared 4 bases from V and 3 bases from J, leaving 13 bases between. Per the germline V gene, CDR1 is SNHLY and CDR2 is FYNNEI. This CDR3 has 14 residues.